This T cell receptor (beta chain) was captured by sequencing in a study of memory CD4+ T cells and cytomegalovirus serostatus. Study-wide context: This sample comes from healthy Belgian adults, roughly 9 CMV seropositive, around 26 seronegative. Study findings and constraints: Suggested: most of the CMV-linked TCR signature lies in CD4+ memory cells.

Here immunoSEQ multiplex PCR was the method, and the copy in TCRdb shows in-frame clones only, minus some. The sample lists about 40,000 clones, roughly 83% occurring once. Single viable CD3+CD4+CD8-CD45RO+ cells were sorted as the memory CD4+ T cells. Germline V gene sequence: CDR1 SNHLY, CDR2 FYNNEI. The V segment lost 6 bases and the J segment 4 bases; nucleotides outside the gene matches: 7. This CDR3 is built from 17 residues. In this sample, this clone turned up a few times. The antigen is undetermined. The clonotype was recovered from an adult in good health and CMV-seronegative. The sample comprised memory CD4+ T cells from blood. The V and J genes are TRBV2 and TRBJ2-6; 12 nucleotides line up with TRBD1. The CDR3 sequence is CASRPGQGAGGANVLTF. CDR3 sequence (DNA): TGTGCCAGCAGGCCGGGACAGGGGGCGGGAGGGGCCAACGTCCTGACTTTC.